This paragraph reports one T cell receptor (beta chain). The CDR3 contains 17 residues. V dropped 7 bases and J dropped 5; count of bases not matched to a gene: 13. RNA was extracted with the RNeasy kit, and a quantity of roughly 0.45 to 1 ug was reverse transcribed using random hexamers. Coverage of TCR beta CDR3 amplification by immunoSEQ multiplex PCR extended to 54 Vbeta and 13 Jbeta. TCRdb re-called the immunoSEQ multiplex PCR reads through MiXCR, storing one row per CDR3 protein. The data contain 75,000 to 95,000 distinct CDR3 sequences, 91% of them singletons. This entry comes from a study of CD8 T cells in Susac syndrome.

This sequence joins TRBV12-3 or TRBV12-4 and TRBJ2-3; 12 bases are a match to TRBD1. The TCR was taken from a human donor with multiple sclerosis. The sample comprised CD8+ T cells from PBMCs. The DNA for the CDR3 is TGTGCCAGCACCGTAGAGGGGGACAGGGGGCTTGAAGATACGCAGTATTTT. Amino acid sequence: CASTVEGDRGLEDTQYF.